This entry lists 18 T cell receptor beta chains sequenced from one sample in a study of blood T cell repertoires in COVID-19 (dated by TCRdb to the early 2020s). Receptors were amplified or captured by the immunoSEQ multiplex PCR assay. The clones in this table, taken by TCRdb from immuneACCESS, are in-frame only. Not every clone is retained; where verified, under half of the shortfall comes from an unresolved V gene, and the cause of the rest is unknown. The sample profile shows about 130,000 clones; roughly nine tenths of them were found once. The ten largest clones capture around 10% of the sample. The sequencing sample was made of peripheral blood. All receptors derive from a woman aged 65 to 85 with COVID-19, enrolled during active disease.

This clone was observed a few times. V and J are TRBV4-1 and TRBJ1-3; 7 nucleotides agree with TRBD1. CDR1 is MGHRA and CDR2 is YSYEKL in the germline V gene. This CDR3 is 16 amino acids long. V lost 1 base, J lost 0 bases, and 3 bases stayed unmatched. In DNA form, the CDR3 reads TGCGCCAGCAGCCAAGCGACAGGGAGCTCTGGAAACACCATATATTTT. Residues: CASSQATGSSGNTIYF.

V gene TRBV5-4 combines with J gene TRBJ1-4; maybe TRBD1 (5 bases). The germline V gene has CDR1 SGHNT and CDR2 YYREEE (reference sequence). This CDR3 has 15 residues. Between the trimmed V and J ends, which lost 4 bases and 4 bases, there was a span of 14 bases. The CDR3 nucleotides read TGTGCCAGCAGCACCCAGGGTTGGGGTAATGAAAAACTGTTTTTT. It encodes CASSTQGWGNEKLFF. The entire variable domain, with the rest obtained from reference TRBV5-4 and TRBJ1-4, is as follows: ETGVTQSPTHLIKTRGQQVTLRCSSQSGHNTVSWYQQALGQGPQFIFQYYREEENGRGNFPPRFSGLQFPNYSSELNVNALELDDSALYLCASSTQGWGNEKLFFGSGTQLSVL.

V and J are TRBV30 and TRBJ1-1; TRBD1 aligns across 8 bases. Germline V gene data show CDR1 as GTSNPN and CDR2 as SVGIG (reference sequence). The CDR3 is 14 amino acids. Trimming took 4 bases from V and 1 from J; bases not matched to a gene: 5. For the CDR3, the DNA is TGTGCCTGGAACAAAGACAGGGGGAACACTGAAGCTTTCTTT. The encoded protein is CAWNKDRGNTEAFF.

J is TRBJ2-5 and V is TRBV3-1 (or the pseudogene TRBV3-2); TRBD2 matches at 8 bases. Trimming took 1 base from V and 6 from J; bases not matched to a gene: 13. The CDR3 extends over 17 amino acids. CDR1 is LGHDT and CDR2 is YNNKEL in the germline V gene (reference sequence). CDR3 protein: CASSQVVRGGPRKTQYF. The CDR3 DNA is TGTGCCAGCAGCCAAGTAGTCCGGGGGGGTCCAAGAAAGACCCAGTACTTC.

The genes are TRBV6-4 and TRBJ2-2, with D unclear. The CDR3 totals 16 residues. Germline CDR1 and CDR2: MRHNA and SNTAGT. The V and J ends lost 0 bases and 2 bases respectively, with 10 bases between them. CDR3 nucleotide sequence: TGTGCCAGCAGTGACTCGAGGTCGGCTAACACCGGGGAGCTGTTTTTT. Its translation: CASSDSRSANTGELFF.

For this clone: One end of the junction fails to match germline, which may point to a read error. The chain carries TRBV11-2 and TRBJ1-6, with D perhaps matching TRBD1 (6 bases). The CDR3 totals 14 residues. Germline lookup yields CDR1 SGHAT and CDR2 FQNNGV. CDR3 bases: TGTGCCAGCAGCCTAGAGGGGGGGGGTTCACCCCTCCACTTT. Translation: CASSLEGGGSPLHF.

J is TRBJ1-2 and V is TRBV3-1 (or the pseudogene TRBV3-2); D remains unclear. Germline CDR1 and CDR2: LGHDT and YNNKEL (reference sequence). The CDR3 is 16 amino acids. V lost 1 base and J 5 bases, leaving 17 bases between the germline ends. CDR3 DNA sequence: TGTGCCAGCAGCCAAGGGGCGGGAGCCGCTATTTATGGCTACACCTTC. Protein sequence: CASSQGAGAAIYGYTF.

The chain combines TRBV6-6 with TRBJ1-1, with a tentative D call TRBD1 (6 bases). The CDR3 runs to 12 residues. Trimming took 5 bases from V and 5 from J, leaving 9 bases between them. The V gene's germline CDR1 is MNHNY and CDR2 SVGAGI (reference sequence). CDR3 coding DNA: TGTGCCAGCAGTAAGGGGGAAACTGAAGCTTTCTTT. Its protein product is CASSKGETEAFF.

V usage is TRBV4-1 and J usage is TRBJ2-7; 9 bases fit TRBD1. The CDR3 is 15 residues long. The germline V gene has CDR1 MGHRA and CDR2 YSYEKL. V lost 0 bases to trimming and J lost 3 bases; unmatched junction nucleotides: 3. CDR3 DNA sequence: TGCGCCAGCAGCCAAGATCCGGGACAGGGCTACGAGCAGTACTTC. It codes for CASSQDPGQGYEQYF.

This clone is a singleton in its sample. V and J are TRBV28 and TRBJ1-4; 9 bases are a match to TRBD1. The J segment lost 8 bases and the V segment lost 6 bases, leaving 7 bases of the junction unmatched. Per germline, CDR1 MDHEN and CDR2 SYDVKM. The CDR3 is made up of 14 amino acids. CDR3 loop: CASRSGTGTEKLFF. In DNA, the CDR3 is TGTGCCAGCAGATCCGGGACAGGGACCGAAAAACTGTTTTTT.

The J gene is TRBJ2-1, the V gene TRBV11-3; D unresolved. The CDR3 is made up of 13 amino acids. Germline V lookup: CDR1 SGHNT, CDR2 YENEEA. V was pared by 0 bases and J by 9 bases, with 9 bases between. CDR3 protein: CASSLEGDREQFF. CDR3 in DNA: TGTGCCAGCAGCTTAGAAGGAGATCGTGAGCAGTTCTTC.

This rearrangement joins TRBV7-7 to TRBJ2-7, with 7 bases aligning to TRBD2. The CDR3 sequence is 14 residues long. The V gene's germline CDR1 is SSHAT and CDR2 FNYEAQ (reference sequence). The trim removed 1 base at V and 5 bases at J, leaving 5 bases unmatched. CDR3 sequence (DNA): TGTGCCAGCAGCTTAGTGGGGCGGGGGAACGAGCAGTACTTC. Translated: CASSLVGRGNEQYF.

This chain joins TRBV6-2 or TRBV6-3 and TRBJ2-2; D possibly corresponds to TRBD2 (6 bases). The CDR3 length is 16 residues. CDR1 is MNHEY and CDR2 is SVGEGT in the germline V gene. Trimming shortened V by 2 bases and J by 3 bases, and 13 bases separated the two germline ends. The CDR3 region is CASSYPTRGYTGELFF. The CDR3 DNA follows: TGTGCCAGCAGTTACCCCACGCGGGGCTACACCGGGGAGCTGTTTTTT.

The sample holds one count of this clone. The V call is TRBV30, the J call TRBJ2-3; 8 nucleotides align to TRBD2. After removal of 3 bases from V and 5 bases from J, the junction contained 13 bases not matched to a gene. In germline, CDR1 is GTSNPN, CDR2 SVGIG (reference sequence). The CDR3 totals 16 residues. CDR3 sequence reads: CAWSGTRAGAEDTQYF. CDR3 sequence (DNA): TGTGCCTGGAGCGGGACTAGGGCAGGGGCGGAAGATACGCAGTATTTT.

This sequence joins TRBV27 and TRBJ1-2, with D perhaps TRBD1 (5 bases). This CDR3 is built from 14 residues. Germline CDR1 MNHEY, CDR2 SMNVEV (reference sequence). V lost 6 bases to trimming and J lost 5 bases, with 16 bases between them. This CDR3 reads CASSKGQFGYGYTF. The CDR3 coding sequence is TGTGCCAGCAGCAAAGGACAATTTGGGTATGGCTACACCTTC.

This clone was counted once. This chain joins TRBV10-1 and TRBJ2-5; 10 positions match TRBD2. With 6 bases clipped from V and 5 bases from J, the junction kept 9 bases outside the gene matches. CDR1 WNHNN and CDR2 SYGVQD come from the germline V gene (reference sequence). This CDR3 contains 15 residues. CDR3 sequence: CASSPGSGGKETQYF. In DNA form, the CDR3 reads TGCGCCAGCAGCCCCGGTAGCGGGGGGAAGGAGACCCAGTACTTC.

The rearrangement links TRBV13 to TRBJ1-1; possible D gene TRBD1, 6 bases. The ends were cut back, 5 bases at V and 5 bases at J, with 15 bases in the middle. CDR3 length: 14 amino acids. CDR1 is PRHDT and CDR2 is FYEKMQ in the germline V gene (reference sequence). This CDR3 is CASSHRTEATEAFF. CDR3 DNA sequence: TGTGCCAGCAGCCACCGGACAGAAGCAACTGAAGCTTTCTTT.

This rearrangement joins TRBV10-3 to TRBJ1-1; no definite D call. The CDR3 consists of 15 residues. CDR1 is ENHRY and CDR2 is SYGVKD in the germline V gene. V was cut by 2 bases and J by 4 bases, with 14 bases left in between. The CDR3 nucleotides are TGTGCCATCAGTGAGGAACCGGGGATTGCCACTGAAGCTTTCTTT. It translates to CAISEEPGIATEAFF.